A selection of T cell receptor beta chains follows, all from one sample in a study of T cell responses to AZD1222 COVID-19 vaccine. The data were produced by immunoSEQ multiplex PCR, yet TCRdb's version contains in-frame clones alone and is incomplete. The sample holds some 100,000 clones; over 75% are singletons and the top ten take 4% to 5%. This specimen consisted of peripheral blood, obtained on day 0 of MenACWY control vaccination. The receptors here all came from an adult in good health. The CDR3 runs from the conserved cysteine through the conserved F or W. D genes are given only for firm matches. For some rows the clone size is stated as once, few or many, or as a class when expanded; others skip it.

.,TRBV7-2,few,TRBJ1-6,TGTGCCAGCAGCCCCCAGGGGCCTCCCCTCCACTTT,CASSPQGPPLHF
.,TRBV29-1,once,TRBJ2-7,TGCAGCGTCCCGGGGTCATTCTCCTACGAGCAGTACTTC,CSVPGSFSYEQYF
.,TRBV5-8,.,TRBJ1-4,TGTGCCAGCAGCTTGGGTTACAAGGGTGGTTATGAAAAACTGTTTTTT,CASSLGYKGGYEKLFF
.,TRBV3-1/TRBV3-2,.,TRBJ1-3,TGTGCCAGCAGCCAAGGGGCCCGGACCTACTCTGGAAACACCATATATTTT,CASSQGARTYSGNTIYF
TRBD2,TRBV7-2,.,TRBJ2-5,TGTGCCAGCAGCCCGGCGGGGGGAGGCCAAGAGACCCAGTACTTC,CASSPAGGGQETQYF
.,TRBV7-9,once,TRBJ1-5,TGTGCCAGCAGCTCCGTAGGGGGAGGTCAGCCCCAGCATTTT,CASSSVGGGQPQHF
.,TRBV2,.,TRBJ2-7,TGTGCCAGCGGAACAAGCCGCGAGCAGTACTTC,CASGTSREQYF
TRBD1,TRBV9,.,TRBJ2-7,TGTGCCAGCAGCCCACAGGGGAGCTCCTACGAGCAGTACTTC,CASSPQGSSYEQYF
TRBD2,TRBV28,.,TRBJ2-5,TGTGCCAGCAGTCCGGGACTACCCTCGGAGACCCAGTACTTC,CASSPGLPSETQYF
.,TRBV27,.,TRBJ1-6,TGTGCCAGCAGACCCCCTTGGGACCCTAATTCACCCCTCCACTTT,CASRPPWDPNSPLHF
.,TRBV5-8,.,TRBJ1-1,TGTGCCAGCAGCTTGGTCAGGAACACTGAAGCTTTCTTT,CASSLVRNTEAFF
.,TRBV2,.,TRBJ2-1,TGTGCCAGCGCTCTAGAAGTTGAGCAGTTCTTC,CASALEVEQFF
.,TRBV18,once,TRBJ1-5,TGTGCCAGCTCGAGAGCAGGAGGGGGTAAAAATCAGCCCCAGCATTTT,CASSRAGGGKNQPQHF
TRBD1,TRBV27,.,TRBJ2-7,TGTGCCAGCAGTCCGAGGACAGGGGGCGCATACGAGCAGTACTTC,CASSPRTGGAYEQYF
.,TRBV5-4,.,TRBJ2-7,TGTGCCAGCAGCTTCTCCTACGAGCAGTACTTC,CASSFSYEQYF
TRBD1,TRBV19,.,TRBJ2-3,TGTGCCAGTAGTTTGGGACAGGCGGCGACAGATACGCAGTATTTT,CASSLGQAATDTQYF
.,TRBV3-1/TRBV3-2,.,TRBJ1-5,TGTGCCAGCAGCCAAGATGCCCGGGGCGGTCAGCCCCAGCATTTT,CASSQDARGGQPQHF
.,TRBV5-1,.,TRBJ1-6,TGCGCCAGCAGCTTGGAACCTCGGGGGGGCGCGAATTCACCCCTCCACTTT,CASSLEPRGGANSPLHF
.,TRBV6-5,few,TRBJ2-2,TGTGCCAGCAGGACGACGGGCACCACCGGGGAGCTGTTTTTT,CASRTTGTTGELFF
TRBD2,TRBV5-1,once,TRBJ2-2,TGCGCCAGCAGCTTGAGGACTAGCGGGGGGCCCGGGGAGCTGTTTTTT,CASSLRTSGGPGELFF
TRBD2,TRBV5-1,.,TRBJ2-3,TGCGCCAGCAGGATAGCGGGGGGGAGCACAGATACGCAGTATTTT,CASRIAGGSTDTQYF
TRBD2,TRBV5-4,.,TRBJ2-5,TGTGCCAGCAGCTCCCCGTGGGGGGGCCAAGAGACCCAGTACTTC,CASSSPWGGQETQYF
.,TRBV19,.,TRBJ1-1,TGTGCCAGTAGTATTCGGGGAAGCACTGAAGCTTTCTTT,CASSIRGSTEAFF
.,TRBV20-1,.,TRBJ1-1,TGCAGTGCTAGATTAGAAACTGAAGCTTTCTTT,CSARLETEAFF
TRBD1,TRBV6-2/TRBV6-3,.,TRBJ1-1,TGTGCCAGCAGCCGGGACAGGGTGAACACTGAAGCTTTCTTT,CASSRDRVNTEAFF
.,TRBV15,.,TRBJ2-7,TGTGCCACCAGCAGAGATATTAACGAGCAGTACTTC,CATSRDINEQYF
.,TRBV28,.,TRBJ2-3,TGTGCCAGCAGTTCGTTAGACGCAGATACGCAGTATTTT,CASSSLDADTQYF
.,TRBV5-1,.,TRBJ2-1,TGCGCCAGCAGCCCGACAAGCTCCTACAATGAGCAGTTCTTC,CASSPTSSYNEQFF
.,TRBV29-1,.,TRBJ1-2,TGCAGCGTCCACGCAGGGAATGGGTACACCTTC,CSVHAGNGYTF
.,TRBV23-1,once,TRBJ2-3,TGCGCCAGCAGTCAGGACATCCTAACGGGCCCAGATACGCAGTATTTT,CASSQDILTGPDTQYF
.,TRBV7-2,.,TRBJ2-1,TGTGCCAGCAGCCGGCAAGGGGAGTGGGAGCAGTTCTTC,CASSRQGEWEQFF
.,TRBV7-2,once,TRBJ1-1,TGTGCCAGCAGCTTAGCTGGGCTAGGGAACACTGAAGCTTTCTTT,CASSLAGLGNTEAFF
.,TRBV19,.,TRBJ1-5,TGTGCCAGTAGTAACGGACAGCTCCAGCCCCAGCATTTT,CASSNGQLQPQHF
TRBD1,TRBV10-3,.,TRBJ2-3,TGTGCCATCAGTGGGGACAGGGAGGGCACAGATACGCAGTATTTT,CAISGDREGTDTQYF
TRBD1,TRBV19,.,TRBJ1-2,TGTGCCAGCCGGGACAGGGGGGACTCTAACTATGGCTACACCTTC,CASRDRGDSNYGYTF
.,TRBV2,.,TRBJ2-5,TGTGCCAGCAGGTCAACGGGCCCTCCCTTTGTAGGGACCCAGTACTTC,CASRSTGPPFVGTQYF
.,TRBV2,once,TRBJ1-2,TGTGCCAGCAGTGAACGGGGAGGCAACACCTTC,CASSERGGNTF
.,TRBV7-2,.,TRBJ2-3,TGTGCCAGCAGCTTAGTGGCGGACCCGTTAAGCACAGATACGCAGTATTTT,CASSLVADPLSTDTQYF
.,TRBV18,few,TRBJ2-2,TGTGCCAGCTCCCTCGGACAGCCGATGAACACCGGGGAGCTGTTTTTT,CASSLGQPMNTGELFF
TRBD1,TRBV7-2,.,TRBJ1-1,TGTGCCAGCAGCTTTGACAGGGAAACTGAAGCTTTCTTT,CASSFDRETEAFF
.,TRBV7-2,few,TRBJ1-4,TGTGCCAGCAGTTTCCAGGGGTCGGGAAATGAAAAACTGTTTTTT,CASSFQGSGNEKLFF
TRBD1,TRBV30,.,TRBJ1-4,TGTGCCTGGAGTCCCGGGACAGCTAATGAAAAACTGTTTTTT,CAWSPGTANEKLFF
.,TRBV7-2,.,TRBJ1-6,TGTGCCAGCAGCCCAGAGCCCGGGACCTCACCCCTCCACTTT,CASSPEPGTSPLHF
TRBD2,TRBV5-4,.,TRBJ2-2,TGTGCCAGCAGCTTGGCCGCGGGAGGGACCGGGGAGCTGTTTTTT,CASSLAAGGTGELFF
.,TRBV4-3,.,TRBJ1-2,TGCGCCAGCAGCCTCCGGGACCGGGGATATGGCTACACCTTC,CASSLRDRGYGYTF
.,TRBV5-1,.,TRBJ2-2,TGCGCCAGCAGCTTGAGTGGAAGTAGCCGGACGAACACCGGGGAGCTGTTTTTT,CASSLSGSSRTNTGELFF
.,TRBV12-3/TRBV12-4,.,TRBJ1-1,TGTGCCAGCAGCAAAAAACAGTTAACTGAAGCTTTCTTT,CASSKKQLTEAFF
TRBD2,TRBV7-9,.,TRBJ2-1,TGTGCCAGCAGCTTACCGGCGGGAGGGTCGGGTGAGCAGTTCTTC,CASSLPAGGSGEQFF
TRBD1,TRBV6-6,.,TRBJ2-1,TGTGCCAGCAGTTACTCGAACAGGGGGCACAATGAGCAGTTCTTC,CASSYSNRGHNEQFF
TRBD2,TRBV7-2,once,TRBJ2-7,TGTGCCAGCAGCTTCGGTTATGCGCGCGGGGGTTACGAGCAGTACTTC,CASSFGYARGGYEQYF
TRBD1,TRBV4-1,.,TRBJ1-2,TGCGCCAGCAGCCAAGGGCGCGGGACAGACTATGGCTACACCTTC,CASSQGRGTDYGYTF
.,TRBV19,few,TRBJ2-1,TGTGCCAGTACTACAAAGGGCTACCCCTGGGGAAATGAGCAGTTCTTC,CASTTKGYPWGNEQFF
.,TRBV5-1,.,TRBJ1-3,TGCGCCAGCAGCTTGGACGGACCCTCTGGAAACACCATATATTTT,CASSLDGPSGNTIYF
.,TRBV19,.,TRBJ1-6,TGTGCCAGTAGCTTATCAGACAGCTATAATTCACCCCTCCACTTT,CASSLSDSYNSPLHF
.,TRBV6-4,.,TRBJ2-3,TGTGCCAGCAGTGCGAGAGCCAACTCAGATACGCAGTATTTT,CASSARANSDTQYF